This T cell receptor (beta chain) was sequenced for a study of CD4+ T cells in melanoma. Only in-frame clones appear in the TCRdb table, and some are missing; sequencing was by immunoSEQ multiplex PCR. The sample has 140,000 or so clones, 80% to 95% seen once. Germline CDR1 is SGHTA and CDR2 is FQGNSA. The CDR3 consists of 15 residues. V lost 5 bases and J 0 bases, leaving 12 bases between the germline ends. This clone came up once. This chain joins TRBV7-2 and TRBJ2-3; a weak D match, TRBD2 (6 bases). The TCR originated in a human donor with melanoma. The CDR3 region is CASSLGLTSTDTQYF. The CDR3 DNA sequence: TGTGCCAGCAGCCTAGGACTAACTAGCACAGATACGCAGTATTTT.